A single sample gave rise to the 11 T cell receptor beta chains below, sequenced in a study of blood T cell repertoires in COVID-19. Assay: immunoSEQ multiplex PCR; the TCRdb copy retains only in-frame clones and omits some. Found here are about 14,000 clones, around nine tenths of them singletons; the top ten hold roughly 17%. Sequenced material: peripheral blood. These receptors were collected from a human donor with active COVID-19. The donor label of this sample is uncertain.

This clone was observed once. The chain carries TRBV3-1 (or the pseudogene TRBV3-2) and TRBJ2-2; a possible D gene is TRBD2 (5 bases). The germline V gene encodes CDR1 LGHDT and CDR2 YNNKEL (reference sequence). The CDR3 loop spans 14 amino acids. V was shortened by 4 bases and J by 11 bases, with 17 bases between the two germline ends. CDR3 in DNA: TGTGCCAGCAGCCCCCTACAGACCGGGGTTGAGCTGTTTTTT. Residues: CASSPLQTGVELFF.

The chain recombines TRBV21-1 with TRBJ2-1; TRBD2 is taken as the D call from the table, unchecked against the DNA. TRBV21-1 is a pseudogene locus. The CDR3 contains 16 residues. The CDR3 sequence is CASSTQLALAYNEQFF. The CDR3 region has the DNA TGTGCCAGCAGCACCCAACTAGCCCTTGCCTACAATGAGCAGTTCTTC.

CDR3 protein: CAWSGLSRGVAKAFF. The DNA for the CDR3 is TGTGCCTGGAGTGGGTTAAGCCGGGGGGTGGCCAAGGCTTTCTTT. The rearrangement joins TRBV30 to TRBJ1-1; D possibly corresponds to TRBD1 (5 bases). Germline assignment: CDR1 GTSNPN and CDR2 SVGIG (reference sequence). V lost 1 base, J lost 11 bases, and 23 bases lay in between. This CDR3 has 15 amino acids. The variable domain in full, with the rest retrieved from reference TRBV30 and TRBJ1-1, is SQTIHQWPATLVQPVGSPLSLECTVEGTSNPNLYWYRQAAGRGLQLLFYSVGIGQISSEVPQNLSASRPQDRQFILSSKKLLLSDSGFYLCAWSGLSRGVAKAFFGQGTRLTVV.

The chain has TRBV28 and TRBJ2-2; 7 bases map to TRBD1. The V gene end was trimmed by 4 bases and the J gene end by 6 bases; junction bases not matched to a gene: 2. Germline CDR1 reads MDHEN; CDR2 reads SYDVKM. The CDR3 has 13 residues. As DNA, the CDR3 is TGTGCCAGCAGTTACAGGGGCCCCGGGGAGCTGTTTTTT. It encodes CASSYRGPGELFF.

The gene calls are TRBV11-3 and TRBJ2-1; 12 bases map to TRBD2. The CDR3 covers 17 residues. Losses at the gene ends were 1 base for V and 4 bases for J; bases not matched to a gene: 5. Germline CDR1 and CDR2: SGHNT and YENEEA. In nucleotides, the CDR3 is TGTGCCAGCAGCTTAGCTCCGACTAGCGGGGGATACAATGAGCAGTTCTTC. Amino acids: CASSLAPTSGGYNEQFF.

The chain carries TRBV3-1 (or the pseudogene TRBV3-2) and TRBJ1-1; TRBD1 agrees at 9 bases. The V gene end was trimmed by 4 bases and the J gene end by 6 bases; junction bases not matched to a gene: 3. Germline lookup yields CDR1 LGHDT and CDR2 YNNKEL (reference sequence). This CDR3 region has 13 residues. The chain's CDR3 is CASSRQGGPEAFF. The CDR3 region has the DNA TGTGCCAGCAGCCGACAGGGGGGCCCTGAAGCTTTCTTT.

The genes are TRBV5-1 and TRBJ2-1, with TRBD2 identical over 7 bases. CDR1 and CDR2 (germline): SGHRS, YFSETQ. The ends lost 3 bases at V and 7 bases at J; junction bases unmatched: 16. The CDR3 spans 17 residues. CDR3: CASSSLPQRGNVNEQFF. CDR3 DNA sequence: TGCGCCAGCAGCTCCCTTCCCCAGCGGGGCAACGTAAATGAGCAGTTCTTC.

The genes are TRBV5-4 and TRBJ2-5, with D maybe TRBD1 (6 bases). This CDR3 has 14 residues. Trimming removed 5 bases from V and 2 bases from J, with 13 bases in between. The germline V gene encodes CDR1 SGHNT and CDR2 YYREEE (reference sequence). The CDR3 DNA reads TGTGCCAGCAGGCAGGGGCGGTTGCAAGAGACCCAGTACTTC. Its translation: CASRQGRLQETQYF.

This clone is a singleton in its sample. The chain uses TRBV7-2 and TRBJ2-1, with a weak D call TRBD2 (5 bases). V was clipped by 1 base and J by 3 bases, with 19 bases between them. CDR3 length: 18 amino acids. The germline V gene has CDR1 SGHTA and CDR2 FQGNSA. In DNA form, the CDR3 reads TGTGCCAGCAGCTTAGAGGCCGTTCGCGACGGGAACTACAATGAGCAGTTCTTC. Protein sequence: CASSLEAVRDGNYNEQFF.

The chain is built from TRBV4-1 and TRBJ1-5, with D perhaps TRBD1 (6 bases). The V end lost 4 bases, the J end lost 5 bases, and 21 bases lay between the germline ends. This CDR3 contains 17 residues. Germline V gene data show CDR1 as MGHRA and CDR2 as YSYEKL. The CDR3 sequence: CASSLTPGSRGYQPQHF. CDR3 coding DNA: TGCGCCAGCAGCCTAACTCCCGGGTCCAGGGGTTATCAGCCCCAGCATTTT.

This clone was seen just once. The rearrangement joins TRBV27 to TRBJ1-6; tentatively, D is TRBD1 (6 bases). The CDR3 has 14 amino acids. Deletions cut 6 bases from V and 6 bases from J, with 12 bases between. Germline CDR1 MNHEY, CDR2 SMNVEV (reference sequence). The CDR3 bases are TGTGCCAGCAGAGAAGGACAGCTTAATTCACCCCTCCACTTT. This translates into CASREGQLNSPLHF.